The 32 T cell receptor beta chains given below trace back to one sample, sequenced in a study of OX40 agonist ivuxolimab in advanced cancers. Generated by immunoSEQ multiplex PCR, the TCRdb table keeps only in-frame clones and is missing some. The data contain about 73,000 clones, almost 90% of them seen just once; the ten biggest clones take up less than 0.8%. The input for sequencing was CD4+ or CD8+ T cells sorted from blood, taken in a trial of the OX40 agonist ivuxolimab. These receptors were obtained from an adult with an advanced solid tumor such as melanoma, head and neck, liver or kidney cancer.

The rearrangement uses TRBV7-9 and TRBJ2-5; TRBD2 matches 11 bases. This CDR3 region has 17 residues. V dropped 6 bases and J dropped 1; count of bases not matched to a gene: 10. The germline V gene encodes CDR1 SEHNR and CDR2 FQNEAQ (reference sequence). This CDR3 reads CASRPGASGRSQETQYF. In nucleotides, the CDR3 is TGTGCCAGCAGGCCGGGGGCTAGCGGGAGGTCCCAAGAGACCCAGTACTTC.

The chain carries TRBV19 and TRBJ1-1; D perhaps matches TRBD1 (5 bases). Between the trimmed V and J ends, which lost 8 bases and 3 bases, there was a span of 16 bases. The CDR3 has 14 residues. Germline V gene data show CDR1 as LNHDA and CDR2 as SQIVND (reference sequence). Here the CDR3 reads CASPQAGSDTEAFF. The CDR3 DNA reads as TGTGCCAGTCCCCAGGCAGGGTCGGACACTGAAGCTTTCTTT.

The genes are TRBV30 and TRBJ1-5, with 11 bases aligning to TRBD1. Germline V gene sequence: CDR1 GTSNPN, CDR2 SVGIG (reference sequence). The CDR3 covers 14 residues. V gave up 1 base and J gave up 5 bases; unmatched junction bases: 1. CDR3 loop: CAWSGTGGYQPQHF. The CDR3, as DNA: TGTGCCTGGAGTGGGACAGGGGGCTATCAGCCCCAGCATTTT.

This chain links TRBV14 with TRBJ2-2, with TRBD2 as a possible D gene (6 bases). V lost 0 bases, J lost 0 bases, and 8 bases lay in between. This CDR3 has 16 residues. Germline V gene sequence: CDR1 SGHDN, CDR2 FVKESK. CDR3 sequence reads: CASSQDPGANTGELFF. CDR3 bases: TGTGCCAGCAGCCAAGATCCGGGAGCGAACACCGGGGAGCTGTTTTTT.

The rearrangement uses TRBV30 and TRBJ2-3, with D perhaps matching TRBD2 (6 bases). CDR1 is GTSNPN and CDR2 is SVGIG in the germline V gene (reference sequence). This CDR3 spans 14 amino acids. Deletions cut 4 bases from V and 5 bases from J, with 16 bases between. The CDR3 spells CAWTLGGPGDTQYF. In DNA, the CDR3 is TGTGCCTGGACCCTAGGAGGGCCGGGAGATACGCAGTATTTT.

The chain carries TRBV9 and TRBJ2-5; D perhaps matches TRBD1 (5 bases). In germline, CDR1 is SGDLS, CDR2 YYNGEE. The V gene lost 0 bases and the J gene lost 2 bases, with 14 bases spanning the gap. This CDR3 is built from 16 residues. CDR3 nucleotide sequence: TGTGCCAGCAGCGTAGGACGAACCCAGGGACAAGAGACCCAGTACTTC. The encoded protein is CASSVGRTQGQETQYF.

The chain joins TRBV27 to TRBJ2-4, with 9 bases aligning to TRBD1. The germline V gene encodes CDR1 MNHEY and CDR2 SMNVEV (reference sequence). V lost 5 bases and J lost 4; bases outside the gene matches: 3. This CDR3 is 14 amino acids long. CDR3 residues: CASSPGTGKNIQYF. The CDR3 DNA reads as TGTGCCAGCAGTCCCGGGACAGGGAAAAACATTCAGTACTTC.

The rearrangement uses TRBV6-1 and TRBJ1-1; D unresolved. This CDR3 contains 13 residues. Trimming removed 1 base at V and 1 base at J, with 4 bases between. Germline V gives CDR1 MNHNS, CDR2 SASEGT. CDR3 in amino acids: CASSEVRNTEAFF. In DNA form, the CDR3 reads TGTGCCAGCAGTGAAGTACGGAACACTGAAGCTTTCTTT.

The chain uses TRBV19 and TRBJ1-2; D call uncertain. The CDR3 consists of 14 residues. Germline lookup yields CDR1 LNHDA and CDR2 SQIVND (reference sequence). V dropped 7 bases and J dropped 3 bases, with 15 bases sitting between them. CDR3: CASNLGSLDYGYTF. The DNA of the CDR3 is TGTGCCAGTAATTTGGGCTCCCTAGACTATGGCTACACCTTC.

The chain is built from TRBV18 and TRBJ2-7; D possibly corresponds to TRBD1 (5 bases). V lost 6 bases and J lost 5, with 8 bases in between. Germline V lookup: CDR1 KGHSH, CDR2 LQKENI. The CDR3 runs 11 residues. CDR3 sequence reads: CASSEGDEQYF. DNA of the CDR3: TGTGCCAGCTCCGAAGGGGACGAGCAGTACTTC.

The gene calls are TRBV6-5 and TRBJ1-1; D is uncertain. V was trimmed by 6 bases and J by 6 bases, leaving 14 bases between them. This CDR3 spans 13 amino acids. The V gene's germline CDR1 is MNHEY and CDR2 SVGAGI. Here the CDR3 DNA reads TGTGCCAGCAGACCCCGGATTAGGCCTGAAGCTTTCTTT. The encoded protein is CASRPRIRPEAFF.

The gene calls are TRBV10-3 and TRBJ1-1, with TRBD1 identical over 11 bases. The trim removed 11 bases at V and 5 bases at J, leaving 4 bases unmatched. Looked up from germline, CDR1 is ENHRY and CDR2 is SYGVKD. This CDR3 contains 12 residues. DNA of the CDR3: TGTGCCTCCGGGACAGGGGGGACTGAAGCTTTCTTT. As protein: CASGTGGTEAFF.

The chain couples TRBV6-1 to TRBJ2-1; TRBD2 aligns across 10 bases. Germline values: CDR1 MNHNS, CDR2 SASEGT. CDR3 length: 15 amino acids. V was clipped by 1 base and J by 6 bases; unmatched bases: 3. The CDR3 loop is CASSEGTSGRNEQFF. The CDR3 bases are TGTGCCAGCAGTGAAGGGACTAGCGGACGCAATGAGCAGTTCTTC.

This sequence joins TRBV5-1 and TRBJ2-5; 10 positions match TRBD1. After removal of 3 bases from V and 2 bases from J, the junction contained 10 bases not matched to a gene. The germline gives CDR1 SGHRS, CDR2 YFSETQ. This CDR3 has 17 residues. CDR3 coding DNA: TGCGCCAGCAGCTCCAGAAGGGACAGGGGAGTTCAAGAGACCCAGTACTTC. Residues: CASSSRRDRGVQETQYF.

This chain links TRBV5-4 with TRBJ2-5; 10 bases agree with TRBD2. With 0 bases clipped from V and 1 base from J, the junction kept 9 bases outside the gene matches. The length of the CDR3 is 18 residues. Germline V CDR1 and CDR2: SGHNT, YYREEE (reference sequence). CDR3 protein: CASSLGPPGTSVQETQYF. CDR3 in DNA: TGTGCCAGCAGCTTGGGACCGCCCGGGACTAGCGTCCAAGAGACCCAGTACTTC.

The chain recombines TRBV28 with TRBJ1-4; 7 nucleotides line up with TRBD1. The CDR3 has 16 residues. J was trimmed by 4 bases and V by 5 bases; bases with no gene match: 10. CDR1 and CDR2 (germline): MDHEN, SYDVKM. As DNA, the CDR3 is TGTGCCAGCAGTCGTGTAAAACCAGGGGGTAATGAAAAACTGTTTTTT. It encodes CASSRVKPGGNEKLFF.

The J gene is TRBJ1-2, the V gene TRBV5-1; 7 bases align to TRBD1. This CDR3 has 12 residues. V lost 10 bases, J lost 8 bases, and 11 bases stayed unmatched. The germline gives CDR1 SGHRS, CDR2 YFSETQ. The CDR3: CASQTGTGGYTF. In nucleotides, the CDR3 is TGCGCCTCCCAGACAGGGACGGGCGGCTACACCTTC.

V gene TRBV18 combines with J gene TRBJ1-1; TRBD1 is a possible D gene (5 bases). The V gene lost 5 bases and the J gene lost 2 bases, with 18 bases spanning the gap. CDR1 KGHSH and CDR2 LQKENI come from the germline V gene. The CDR3 consists of 16 residues. CDR3 amino acids: CASSKIPAGTNTEAFF. The CDR3 DNA reads TGTGCCAGCTCAAAGATCCCGGCAGGGACTAACACTGAAGCTTTCTTT.

The rearrangement links TRBV2 to TRBJ1-2; D is unclear. CDR3 size: 13 residues. V dropped 5 bases and J dropped 0 bases, with 7 bases sitting between them. Per germline, CDR1 SNHLY and CDR2 FYNNEI. This chain's CDR3 is CASSTEANYGYTF. The CDR3 nucleotides are TGTGCCAGCAGTACAGAAGCTAACTATGGCTACACCTTC. Using reference TRBV2 and TRBJ1-2 for the parts outside the CDR3, the full variable domain is EPEVTQTPSHQVTQMGQEVILRCVPISNHLYFYWYRQILGQKVEFLVSFYNNEISEKSEIFDDQFSVERPDGSNFTLKIRSTKLEDSAMYFCASSTEANYGYTFGSGTRLTVV.

The J gene is TRBJ2-7, the V gene TRBV29-1; 8 bases are a match to TRBD2. With 6 bases clipped from V and 0 bases from J, the junction kept 10 bases outside the gene matches. The CDR3 covers 15 residues. Germline CDR1 SQVTM, CDR2 ANQGSEA. CDR3 sequence: CSVVLTSGSSYEQYF. DNA for the CDR3: TGCAGCGTAGTCCTCACTAGCGGCAGCTCCTACGAGCAGTACTTC.

This chain links TRBV5-1 with TRBJ1-1; TRBD1 aligns across 7 bases. The CDR3 length is 13 residues. V dropped 7 bases and J dropped 2; count of bases not matched to a gene: 5. CDR1 is SGHRS, CDR2 YFSETQ, per germline. CDR3 sequence: CASQGGPNTEAFF. Here the CDR3 DNA reads TGCGCCAGCCAAGGGGGCCCTAACACTGAAGCTTTCTTT.

V is TRBV19 and J is TRBJ1-1; D is perhaps TRBD1 (5 bases). V shed 9 bases and J shed 2 bases, with 13 bases lying between them. CDR1 LNHDA and CDR2 SQIVND come from the germline V gene (reference sequence). The CDR3 length is 13 residues. CDR3 nucleotides: TGTGCCAGCGGACAATCCTTTAACACTGAAGCTTTCTTT. Protein sequence: CASGQSFNTEAFF.

This clone has a handful of counts. CDR3 in DNA: TGTGCCAGCAGTTACTCGACAGGACCCGAGCAGTACTTC. Protein product: CASSYSTGPEQYF. The chain joins TRBV6-5 to TRBJ2-7; tentative D call: TRBD1 (6 bases). The CDR3 spans 13 residues. The germline V gene has CDR1 MNHEY and CDR2 SVGAGI. V was clipped by 0 bases and J by 6 bases, with 9 bases between them.

The chain recombines TRBV30 with TRBJ1-2; D gene unclear. V lost 2 bases to trimming and J lost 3 bases, with 16 bases between them. Per the germline V gene, CDR1 is GTSNPN and CDR2 is SVGIG (reference sequence). This CDR3 spans 15 amino acids. Here the CDR3 reads CAWSPDPPPHYGYTF. CDR3 in DNA: TGTGCCTGGAGTCCTGACCCCCCCCCACACTATGGCTACACCTTC.

This sequence joins TRBV7-2 and TRBJ1-4, with a tentative D call TRBD1 (5 bases). The germline V and J ends were trimmed by 11 bases and 0 bases, with 13 bases remaining between them. The CDR3 sequence is 14 residues long. Germline V gene lookup returns CDR1 SGHTA and CDR2 FQGNSA. CDR3 sequence: CAAKGFATNEKLFF. Written as DNA, the CDR3 is TGTGCCGCCAAGGGGTTTGCAACTAATGAAAAACTGTTTTTT. Based on the CDR3 plus reference TRBV7-2 and TRBJ1-4, the full variable domain is GAGVSQSPSNKVTEKGKDVELRCDPISGHTALYWYRQSLGQGLEFLIYFQGNSAPDKSGLPSDRFSAERTGGSVSTLTIQRTQQEDSAVYLCAAKGFATNEKLFFGSGTQLSVL.

The chain uses TRBV18 and TRBJ2-3; D gene uncertain. The ends were cut back, 3 bases at V and 5 bases at J, with 12 bases in the middle. CDR3 length: 14 residues. The germline CDR1 and CDR2 sequences are KGHSH and LQKENI. CDR3 residues: CASSPPTTLDTQYF. CDR3 in DNA: TGTGCCAGCTCACCCCCTACAACTTTAGATACGCAGTATTTT.

The chain joins TRBV30 to TRBJ2-1, with TRBD2 matching 9 bases. With V trimmed by 4 bases and J by 15 bases, 16 bases remained unmatched. The germline V gene has CDR1 GTSNPN and CDR2 SVGIG (reference sequence). The CDR3 has 14 amino acids. The CDR3 sequence: CAWTLSISRGGPFF. Here the CDR3 DNA reads TGTGCCTGGACCCTTTCAATTTCGCGGGGGGGACCGTTCTTC.

The chain employs TRBV11-3 and TRBJ2-7; unclear D gene. Trimming removed 9 bases from V and 0 bases from J, with 21 bases in between. This CDR3 is 16 amino acids long. Germline V gene data show CDR1 as SGHNT and CDR2 as YENEEA. The chain's CDR3 is CASNVRVVKGSYEQYF. DNA for the CDR3: TGTGCCAGTAACGTCCGGGTCGTCAAAGGCTCCTACGAGCAGTACTTC.

The chain is built from TRBV29-1 and TRBJ2-3, with D perhaps being TRBD1 or TRBD2 (5 bases each). With 4 bases removed from V and 6 bases from J, the gap between germline ends came to 11 bases. The CDR3 sequence is 12 residues long. Germline values: CDR1 SQVTM, CDR2 ANQGSEA. CDR3 region: CSVGGTRDTQYF. The CDR3 coding sequence is TGCAGCGTTGGGGGGACCCGCGATACGCAGTATTTT.

This rearrangement joins TRBV7-2 to TRBJ2-3; the D gene could be TRBD1 or TRBD2 (5 bases each). V gave up 1 base and J gave up 8 bases, with 16 bases separating them. This CDR3 comprises 15 residues. Per the germline V gene, CDR1 is SGHTA and CDR2 is FQGNSA. The CDR3 coding sequence is TGTGCCAGCAGCTTAGTCGGGACGGGCGGAGGTACGCAGTATTTT. Protein: CASSLVGTGGGTQYF.

This clone was detected a few times. One end of the junction does not line up with germline, which may come from a read error. The chain recombines TRBV4-1 with TRBJ2-1, with no clear D. The CDR3 sequence is 14 residues long. The germline V gene encodes CDR1 MGHRA and CDR2 YSYEKL. In DNA form, the CDR3 reads TGCGCCAGCAGCCAAGACCCCATCCACCCCCTTAGGATCTTC. It specifies CASSQDPIHPLRIF.

The V gene is TRBV6-5, the J gene TRBJ2-3, with 10 bases aligning to TRBD2. V was pared by 4 bases and J by 10 bases, with 8 bases of the junction left unmatched. The CDR3 runs to 14 residues. The germline V gene has CDR1 MNHEY and CDR2 SVGAGI. The CDR3 protein is CASSSLQLAGAQYF. The CDR3 coding sequence is TGTGCCAGCAGTTCACTACAGCTAGCGGGGGCGCAGTATTTT.